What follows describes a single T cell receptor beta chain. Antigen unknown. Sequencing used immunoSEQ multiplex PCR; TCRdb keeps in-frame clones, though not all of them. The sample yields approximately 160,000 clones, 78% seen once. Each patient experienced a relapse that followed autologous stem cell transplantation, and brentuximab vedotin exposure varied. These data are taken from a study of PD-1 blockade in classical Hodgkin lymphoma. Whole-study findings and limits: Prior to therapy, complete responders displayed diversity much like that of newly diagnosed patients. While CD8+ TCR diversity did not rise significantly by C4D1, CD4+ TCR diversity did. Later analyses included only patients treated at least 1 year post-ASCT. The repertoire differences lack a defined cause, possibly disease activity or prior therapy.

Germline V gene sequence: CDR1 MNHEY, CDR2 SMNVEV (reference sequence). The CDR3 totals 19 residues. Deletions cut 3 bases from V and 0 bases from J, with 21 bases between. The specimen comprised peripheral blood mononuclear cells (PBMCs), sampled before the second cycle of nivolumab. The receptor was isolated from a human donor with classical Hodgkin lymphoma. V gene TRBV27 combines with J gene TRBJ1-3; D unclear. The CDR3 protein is CASSFGPPTGYHSGNTIYF. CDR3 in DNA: TGTGCCAGCAGTTTCGGGCCACCCACGGGTTACCACTCTGGAAACACCATATATTTT.